The entry below describes one T cell receptor (beta chain). What it recognizes is unknown. This record belongs to a study of CD8 T cells in ankylosing spondylitis. Findings and limits, study-wide: A TCR beta motif of under 10 highly homologous variants appeared characteristic of ankylosing spondylitis blood.

V shed 6 bases and J 2 bases; nucleotides not matched to a gene: 13. CDR1 is SGHAT, CDR2 FQNNGV, per germline. There are 18 residues in the CDR3. TCRdb used MiXCR to reprocess the 5' RACE reads, holding one entry per CDR3 protein. The sample contains roughly 450,000 distinct CDR3 sequences, 25% to 30% of which appear only once. Sequenced sample: blood, either unsorted or a sorted T cell fraction (not recorded which). The rearrangement links TRBV11-2 to TRBJ2-3, with 11 bases aligning to TRBD2. The TCR originated in a male donor with ankylosing spondylitis. This chain's CDR3 is CASSLLAGDSLSTDTQYF. The CDR3 coding sequence is TGTGCCAGCAGTCTACTAGCGGGAGATTCACTTTCCACAGATACGCAGTATTTT.